This section outlines one T cell receptor (beta chain) sequence together with its context. No antigen is known for it. This sample was taken from a study of identical twins. Template switching added a universal primer binding site, and final cDNA carried unique molecular identifiers. TCRdb re-called the 5' RACE reads with MiXCR, one entry per CDR3 protein. The data show 350,000 to 500,000 distinct CDR3 sequences, with approximately 17% seen just once and 9.5% to 15% held by the top ten. General study results and limits: It was cross-sectional statistical analysis, not following the same donors, that the conclusions relied on. Abundant beta clonotypes from cord blood bore fewer insertions; memory repertoires lacked this pattern.

V was clipped by 2 bases and J by 4 bases, with 14 bases between them. CDR1 MNHEY and CDR2 SVGEGT come from the germline V gene. The CDR3 is 15 residues long. This sequence was found in a man aged 45-65 years in good health. The sequenced sample was naive T cells sorted from blood. J is TRBJ2-5 and V is TRBV6-2 or TRBV6-3; no clear D gene. In DNA form, the CDR3 reads TGTGCCAGCAGTTACCCGTGGGGAAGGGCAGAGACCCAGTACTTC. Protein product: CASSYPWGRAETQYF.